This record concerns one TCR beta chain sequence. No antigen is known for it. The data originate from a study of T cell repertoires in cytomegalovirus infection. Study-level information: CMV epitopes that were recently identified and HLA-C-restricted were used alongside well-studied HLA-B-restricted ones. Both CMV infection and a matching HLA type were indicated by public TCR beta signatures.

In TCRdb, the reads were re-called with MiXCR into one record per CDR3 protein. The top ten clones hold roughly a sixth of a sample with roughly 500,000 distinct CDR3 sequences, roughly 34% of them seen once. The CDR3 contains 12 residues. V was cut by 4 bases and J by 8 bases, with 9 bases left in between. Germline-derived CDR1 and CDR2 are LNHDA and SQIVND (reference sequence). The sequenced sample was cultured PBMCs, obtained from culture after CMV antigen stimulation. The sequence came from a human donor in good health (CMV status not recorded). Some clones in this sample may be carry-over from other donors' samples. This sequence joins TRBV19 and TRBJ1-5; no clear D gene. CDR3 nucleotides: TGTGCCAGTAGTAAGGCACCCGAGCCCCAGCATTTT. Its translation is CASSKAPEPQHF. The complete variable domain, with remaining parts taken from reference TRBV19 and TRBJ1-5, reads DGGITQSPKYLFRKEGQNVTLSCEQNLNHDAMYWYRQDPGQGLRLIYYSQIVNDFQKGDIAEGYSVSREKKESFPLTVTSAQKNPTAFYLCASSKAPEPQHFGDGTRLSIL.